This is a list of T cell receptor beta chains from one sample in a study of OX40 agonist ivuxolimab in advanced cancers. Profiling relied on immunoSEQ multiplex PCR, and the TCRdb table lists in-frame clones only, not all of them. The profile shows 67,000 or so clones, around 86% of them singletons. The starting material was CD4+ or CD8+ T cells sorted from blood, obtained in a trial of the OX40 agonist ivuxolimab. The receptors were sampled from an adult with an advanced solid tumor such as melanoma, head and neck, liver or kidney cancer. The CDR3 runs from the conserved cysteine through the conserved F or W. The listing skips clone size in some rows; elsewhere it reads once, few, many or a size class.

abundance,v_gene,j_gene,CDR3aa
.,TRBV28,TRBJ2-3,CASRDLSTDTQYF
.,TRBV28,TRBJ1-5,CASRPHRGPSNQPQHF
few,TRBV2,TRBJ1-2,CASTERDVHGYTF
.,TRBV6-1,TRBJ2-7,CASSEGWLNYEQYF
.,TRBV28,TRBJ2-2,CATGGTGDTGELFF
.,TRBV6-1,TRBJ1-1,CASRSGTGTNTEAFF
.,TRBV2,TRBJ1-1,CASRVQATTEAFF
.,TRBV27,TRBJ1-1,CASSPGTAGDTEAFF
once,TRBV19,TRBJ1-2,CASGWTPTNYGYTF
.,TRBV5-6,TRBJ2-3,CASSLGPTDTQYF
once,TRBV28,TRBJ1-5,CASRTGNQPQHF
once,TRBV5-1,TRBJ2-5,CASSLGGGETQYF
.,TRBV7-3,TRBJ2-5,CASSLRLTSEQYF
.,TRBV6-6,TRBJ1-1,CASRRDGQNTEAFF
few,TRBV11-2,TRBJ2-5,CASSPRTGRIGETQYF
once,TRBV29-1,TRBJ1-4,CSARERGRGPEKLFF
.,TRBV10-3,TRBJ2-5,CATRRHGPNQETQYF
.,TRBV5-6,TRBJ2-5,CASTPSGSEQETQYF
.,TRBV28,TRBJ1-5,CATARTGSNQPQHF
.,TRBV9,TRBJ2-2,CASSVRTGGYTGELFF
.,TRBV23-1,TRBJ1-4,CASGIRFKAEKLFF
.,TRBV19,TRBJ1-5,CASSIRGSNQPQHF
.,TRBV7-2,TRBJ2-7,CASSTQSSYEQYF
.,TRBV28,TRBJ1-2,CASSRDSSGYTF
.,TRBV25-1,TRBJ2-7,CASSEDYGSYEQYF
once,TRBV19,TRBJ1-2,CASRDLGAANYGYTF
.,TRBV27,TRBJ1-5,CASSLTGFNQPQHF
.,TRBV10-1,TRBJ2-7,CASSESAGGDEQYF
.,TRBV5-6,TRBJ1-1,CASSLGQGMTEAFF
.,TRBV6-1,TRBJ1-3,CASSESQQSGGTIYF
few,TRBV19,TRBJ1-2,CASSIVVGQRNYGYTF
.,TRBV5-1,TRBJ1-6,CASSSGTGGKNSPLHF
.,TRBV27,TRBJ1-3,CASSLSGLGGGSGNTIYF
.,TRBV19,TRBJ1-4,CASSTGQFRRETNEKLFF
.,TRBV2,TRBJ1-1,CASTNAPSDRGTEAFF
.,TRBV27,TRBJ2-5,CASSPRGGYRMETQYF
.,TRBV30,TRBJ1-3,CAWSVYAGNTIYF
once,TRBV5-6,TRBJ1-1,CASSGRQGANTEAFF
.,TRBV28,TRBJ2-5,CASSLRQPGETQYF
.,TRBV7-2,TRBJ1-2,CASSLEQRTDRHGYTF
few,TRBV9,TRBJ2-4,CASSATGVYSLAKNIQYF
.,TRBV4-1,TRBJ1-3,CASSQAAFSRGNTIYF
once,TRBV2,TRBJ2-3,CASSESGGVDTQYF
.,TRBV7-2,TRBJ1-2,CASSLAPLGGGGGYTF
once,TRBV2,TRBJ1-2,CASRPGQSNGYTF
once,TRBV6-1,TRBJ1-5,CASSSDRNQPQHF
.,TRBV7-7,TRBJ2-3,CASSREGVPDTQYF
.,TRBV19,TRBJ1-5,CASSIHPGQGKDQPQHF
.,TRBV27,TRBJ2-6,CASISFGSGANVLTF
.,TRBV9,TRBJ2-5,CASSVGMGETQYF
.,TRBV6-1,TRBJ2-7,CASRRTGYSYEQYF
.,TRBV9,TRBJ2-2,CASSVDPAGGPKGELFF
medium-sized,TRBV7-2,TRBJ2-1,CASSLVGTGYNEQFF
few,TRBV4-1,TRBJ2-3,CASSLRLAGGRTDTQYF
once,TRBV23-1,TRBJ2-1,CASSQRPSGGATDNEQFF
once,TRBV5-1,TRBJ2-1,CASSLEEARSSYNEQFF
.,TRBV5-1,TRBJ2-6,CASSFEALPGANVLTF
.,TRBV11-1,TRBJ1-2,CASSQYQDSPYGYTF
.,TRBV6-1,TRBJ2-7,CASSVGGPEQYF